A few counts support the clone carrying this T cell receptor beta chain. In the original analysis: Using reference gene primer amplification, nucleated cell counts were estimated. The table came from immunoSEQ multiplex PCR; TCRdb's copy has only in-frame clones and leaves some out. From that table come the V and J calls and clone size; the DNA was used to work out D and trimming. Of some 75,000 clones listed, more than 60% are singletons. This entry belongs to a study of blood T cell repertoires in COVID-19. The wider study: Researchers got acute and convalescent COVID-19 samples from the United States, Italy and Spain. The cDNA or gDNA used as material had been derived from T cells, B-cell-depleted T cells, or PBMCs.

The CDR3 has 13 residues. Per germline, CDR1 SGHTA and CDR2 FQGNSA. V lost 8 bases, J lost 9 bases, and 17 bases lay in between. This sequence joins TRBV7-2 and TRBJ1-5; unclear D gene. This TCR came from an elderly woman with active or convalescent COVID-19. Material: peripheral blood. CDR3 coding DNA: TGTGCCAGCGGTAGCGCAGTCGGTTGGCCCCAGCATTTT. This gives the protein CASGSAVGWPQHF.